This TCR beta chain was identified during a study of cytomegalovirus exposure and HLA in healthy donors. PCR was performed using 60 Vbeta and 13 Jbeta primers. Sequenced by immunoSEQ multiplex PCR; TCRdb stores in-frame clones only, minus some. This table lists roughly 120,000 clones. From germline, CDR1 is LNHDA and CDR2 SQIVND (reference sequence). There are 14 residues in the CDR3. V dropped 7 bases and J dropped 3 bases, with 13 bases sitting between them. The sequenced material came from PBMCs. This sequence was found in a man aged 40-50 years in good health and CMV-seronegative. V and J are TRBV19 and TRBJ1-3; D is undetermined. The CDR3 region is CASTIPYRGNTIYF. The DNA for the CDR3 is TGTGCCAGTACTATTCCCTATCGTGGAAACACCATATATTTT.